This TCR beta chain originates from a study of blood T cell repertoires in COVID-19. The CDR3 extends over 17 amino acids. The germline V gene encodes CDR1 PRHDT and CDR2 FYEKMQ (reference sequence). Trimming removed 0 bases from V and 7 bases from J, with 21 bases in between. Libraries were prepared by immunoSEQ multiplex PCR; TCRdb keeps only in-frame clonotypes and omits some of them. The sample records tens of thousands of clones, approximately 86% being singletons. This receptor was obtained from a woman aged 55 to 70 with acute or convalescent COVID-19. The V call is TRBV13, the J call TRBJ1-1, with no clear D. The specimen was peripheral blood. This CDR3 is CASSLGMTAAGMGEAFF. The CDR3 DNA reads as TGTGCCAGCAGCTTAGGAATGACTGCGGCCGGGATGGGTGAAGCTTTCTTT.